This is a list of T cell receptor beta chains from one sample in a study of blood T cells in healthy people across ages. TCRdb called the 5' RACE reads again in MiXCR, with one record for every CDR3 protein. The sample carries about 780,000 distinct CDR3 sequences, around half recorded once. The specimen was blood. These receptors were obtained from a man older than 75 in good health. The CDR3 runs from the conserved cysteine through the conserved F or W. The D gene is left open where the match is weak. Size is omitted from some rows. Given values are once, few, many or a class for expanded clones.

D	V	size	J	CDR3	DNA
TRBD2	TRBV27	-	TRBJ2-7	CASRLGGLVLYEQYF	TGTGCCAGCAGGCTGGGAGGACTAGTTCTGTACGAGCAGTACTTC
-	TRBV12-3/TRBV12-4	-	TRBJ1-2	CASSFPMGGYTF	TGTGCCAGCAGTTTCCCCATGGGCGGCTACACCTTC
TRBD1	TRBV28	few	TRBJ1-2	CASSLRPGQFTGTNYGYTF	TGTGCCAGCAGTCTAAGGCCGGGACAGTTCACGGGTACTAACTATGGCTACACCTTC
-	TRBV29-1	-	TRBJ2-7	CSVLRGLSNYEQYF	TGCAGCGTCCTAAGGGGTCTCAGCAACTACGAGCAGTACTTC
TRBD2	TRBV6-5	-	TRBJ2-3	CASSPSGSGTDTQYF	TGTGCCAGCAGCCCTAGCGGGAGTGGCACAGATACGCAGTATTTT
TRBD2	TRBV6-2/TRBV6-3	-	TRBJ2-7	CASRTGTSPSEQYF	TGTGCCAGCAGAACCGGGACTAGCCCCAGCGAGCAGTACTTC
-	TRBV29-1	-	TRBJ2-3	CSVTQGTDTQYF	TGCAGCGTAACACAGGGCACAGATACGCAGTATTTT
-	TRBV28	many	TRBJ2-7	CASSSPYEGGSYEQYF	TGTGCCAGCAGTTCGCCCTACGAGGGCGGGTCCTACGAGCAGTACTTC
-	TRBV6-5	-	TRBJ1-2	CASGQLSGYTF	TGTGCCAGCGGACAACTCTCTGGCTACACCTTC
-	TRBV12-3/TRBV12-4	-	TRBJ1-5	CATPPEGSRVNQPQHF	TGTGCCACTCCCCCCGAAGGGTCCCGAGTCAATCAGCCCCAGCATTTT
-	TRBV12-3/TRBV12-4	-	TRBJ2-7	CASSPTRWEQYF	TGTGCCAGCAGTCCCACCCGATGGGAGCAGTACTTC
-	TRBV27	-	TRBJ2-3	CASTSGGLTDTQYF	TGTGCCAGCACCTCTGGCGGCCTCACAGATACGCAGTATTTT
-	TRBV4-2	-	TRBJ2-7	CASRPDWVGSSSEQYF	TGTGCCAGCAGACCCGATTGGGTAGGATCCTCTAGCGAGCAGTACTTC
TRBD2	TRBV10-3	-	TRBJ2-7	CAISEGAGGAYEQYF	TGTGCCATCAGTGAAGGGGCGGGAGGGGCCTACGAGCAGTACTTC
TRBD2	TRBV5-1	-	TRBJ2-1	CASSSPGRREGRSYNEQFF	TGCGCCAGCAGCTCACCCGGGAGGCGGGAAGGACGGTCCTACAATGAGCAGTTCTTC
-	TRBV5-1	-	TRBJ2-1	CASSPESGGAYNEQFF	TGCGCCAGCAGCCCGGAGTCAGGCGGGGCCTACAATGAGCAGTTCTTC
-	TRBV7-2	-	TRBJ1-4	CASSLRTYEKLFF	TGTGCCAGCAGCCTAAGAACCTATGAAAAACTGTTTTTT
TRBD2	TRBV20-1	few	TRBJ2-5	CSARGLAGVRETQYF	TGCAGTGCTAGAGGTCTAGCGGGAGTGAGGGAGACCCAGTACTTC
-	TRBV27	few	TRBJ1-4	CASRNSEKLFF	TGTGCCAGCAGAAATTCTGAAAAACTGTTTTTT
TRBD1	TRBV29-1	many	TRBJ2-1	CSVKTGDNEQFF	TGCAGCGTTAAGACAGGGGACAATGAGCAGTTCTTC
TRBD2	TRBV5-1	few	TRBJ2-1	CASSPVSGATYNEQFF	TGCGCCAGCAGCCCGGTTAGCGGGGCGACCTACAATGAGCAGTTCTTC
-	TRBV15	-	TRBJ2-5	CATSRDRPTAWEQYF	TGTGCCACCAGCAGAGATCGACCCACTGCTTGGGAGCAGTACTTC
-	TRBV24-1	-	TRBJ2-5	CATSDCAGGGQETQYF	TGTGCCACCAGTGATTGTGCCGGGGGCGGCCAAGAGACCCAGTACTTC
-	TRBV20-1	-	TRBJ2-5	CSANRLVAETQYF	TGCAGTGCTAACCGACTAGTCGCGGAGACCCAGTATTTC
-	TRBV7-8	once	TRBJ2-6	CASSLKFSGANVLTF	TGTGCCAGCAGCTTAAAATTCTCTGGGGCCAACGTCCTGACTTTC
-	TRBV12-3/TRBV12-4	few	TRBJ2-4	CASGVAKNIQYF	TGTGCCAGCGGCGTGGCCAAAAACATTCAGTACTTC
TRBD2	TRBV6-5	-	TRBJ2-1	CASQGGGFYEQFF	TGTGCCAGCCAAGGCGGGGGGTTCTATGAGCAGTTCTTC
-	TRBV30	-	TRBJ1-1	CAWGTDRRGTEAFF	TGTGCCTGGGGAACCGACAGGCGGGGCACTGAAGCTTTCTTT
-	TRBV12-3/TRBV12-4	-	TRBJ2-6	CASRPSGGEGPGANVLTF	TGTGCCAGCAGACCCTCCGGAGGGGAAGGTCCTGGGGCCAACGTCCTGACTTTC
-	TRBV7-9	many	TRBJ1-2	CASSPDTSRYGYTF	TGTGCCAGCAGCCCGGACACAAGCCGCTATGGCTACACCTTC
-	TRBV29-1	-	TRBJ2-1	CSVRGGLPSEQFF	TGCAGCGTTAGGGGGGGACTACCAAGTGAGCAGTTCTTC
TRBD2	TRBV27	few	TRBJ2-1	CASSPGLAGVREQFF	TGTGCCAGCAGTCCGGGACTAGCGGGAGTACGTGAGCAGTTCTTC
TRBD1	TRBV13	-	TRBJ2-7	CASSGDREQYEQYF	TGTGCCAGCAGCGGGGACAGGGAACAATACGAGCAGTACTTC
TRBD1	TRBV10-3	many	TRBJ2-5	CAIRDRGETQYF	TGTGCCATCAGGGACAGGGGAGAGACCCAGTACTTC
-	TRBV5-1	-	TRBJ1-5	CASSTNSNQPQHF	TGCGCCAGCAGCACGAATAGCAATCAGCCCCAGCATTTT
TRBD2	TRBV20-1	few	TRBJ2-7	CSARGLAEGNPYEQYF	TGCAGTGCTAGAGGGCTAGCGGAGGGAAATCCCTACGAGCAGTACTTC
-	TRBV28	few	TRBJ2-5	CASTPLGGGGETQYF	TGTGCCAGCACCCCCTTGGGGGGAGGGGGAGAGACCCAGTACTTC
-	TRBV20-1	-	TRBJ2-3	CSAPTGGGTDTQYF	TGCAGTGCACCTACTGGGGGTGGGACAGATACGCAGTATTTT
-	TRBV2	-	TRBJ2-5	CASRVGLKETQYF	TGTGCCAGCAGGGTTGGACTTAAAGAGACCCAGTACTTC
TRBD1	TRBV28	many	TRBJ2-7	CASTGTGDFYEQYF	TGTGCCAGCACCGGGACAGGGGATTTCTACGAGCAGTACTTC
-	TRBV6-2/TRBV6-3	-	TRBJ2-1	CVSSYSVAKQFF	TGTGTCAGCAGTTACTCGGTGGCTAAGCAGTTCTTC
TRBD2	TRBV13	-	TRBJ2-1	CASSLEAQRGTYNEQFF	TGTGCCAGCAGCTTAGAAGCCCAGCGGGGGACCTACAATGAGCAGTTCTTC
TRBD2	TRBV15	few	TRBJ2-3	CATSRPAGVAPDTQYF	TGTGCCACCAGCAGACCAGCGGGAGTCGCCCCGGATACGCAGTATTTT
-	TRBV6-5	-	TRBJ1-2	CASISLSRSGYTF	TGTGCCAGCATCTCCTTATCGAGGAGTGGCTACACCTTC
-	TRBV2	-	TRBJ2-7	CASMDSSYEQYF	TGTGCCAGCATGGACAGCTCCTACGAGCAGTACTTC
-	TRBV9	few	TRBJ2-1	CASSEGGGSSYNEQFF	TGTGCCAGCAGCGAGGGGGGCGGGAGCTCCTACAATGAGCAGTTCTTC
TRBD2	TRBV9	few	TRBJ2-1	CASSYGGIYNEQFF	TGTGCCAGCAGTTACGGGGGGATCTACAATGAGCAGTTCTTC
TRBD2	TRBV4-3	-	TRBJ2-3	CASSPLGGGGLEDTQYF	TGCGCCAGCAGCCCTTTGGGCGGGGGGGGCCTAGAAGATACGCAGTATTTT
-	TRBV6-2/TRBV6-3	-	TRBJ2-7	CASSPYPRGGRNSYEQYF	TGTGCCAGCAGCCCCTACCCGCGGGGCGGCAGGAACTCCTACGAGCAGTACTTC
-	TRBV9	many	TRBJ2-1	CASSGDPSGVRNEQFF	TGTGCCAGCAGCGGAGACCCGTCAGGAGTGAGGAATGAGCAGTTCTTC
TRBD1	TRBV29-1	-	TRBJ2-5	CSVEIQGAKTQYF	TGCAGCGTTGAAATTCAGGGGGCAAAGACCCAGTACTTC
-	TRBV29-1	-	TRBJ2-6	CSAELPDGTSGANVLTF	TGCAGCGCCGAACTCCCGGACGGAACCTCTGGGGCCAACGTCCTGACTTTC
-	TRBV21-1	few	TRBJ2-7	CASSKYWVGLAGKNSYEQYF	TGTGCCAGCAGCAAATATTGGGTCGGACTAGCGGGCAAGAACTCCTACGAGCAGTACTTC
TRBD2	TRBV28	-	TRBJ2-1	CASTLAGRVHEQFF	TGTGCCAGCACCCTAGCGGGGAGGGTGCATGAGCAGTTCTTC
-	TRBV7-2	many	TRBJ2-4	CASSSPGGGDIQYF	TGTGCCAGCAGCTCCCCTGGAGGGGGCGACATTCAGTACTTC
TRBD1	TRBV6-4	few	TRBJ1-2	CASRGTGAHYGYTF	TGTGCCAGCAGGGGGACAGGAGCTCACTATGGCTACACCTTC
-	TRBV27	-	TRBJ2-3	CASSSSTGEADTQYF	TGTGCCAGCAGTTCTAGTACAGGGGAGGCAGATACGCAGTATTTT
-	TRBV5-1	-	TRBJ1-4	CASSLLGGRNEKLFF	TGCGCCAGCAGCTTGCTGGGGGGAAGGAATGAAAAACTGTTTTTT
-	TRBV20-1	-	TRBJ2-1	CSARGDRGNEQFF	TGCAGTGCTAGAGGGGACCGAGGGAATGAGCAGTTCTTC
-	TRBV3-1	-	TRBJ2-7	CASSPAGIAVSYEQYF	TGTGCCAGCAGCCCCGCCGGGATAGCGGTCTCCTACGAGCAGTACTTC